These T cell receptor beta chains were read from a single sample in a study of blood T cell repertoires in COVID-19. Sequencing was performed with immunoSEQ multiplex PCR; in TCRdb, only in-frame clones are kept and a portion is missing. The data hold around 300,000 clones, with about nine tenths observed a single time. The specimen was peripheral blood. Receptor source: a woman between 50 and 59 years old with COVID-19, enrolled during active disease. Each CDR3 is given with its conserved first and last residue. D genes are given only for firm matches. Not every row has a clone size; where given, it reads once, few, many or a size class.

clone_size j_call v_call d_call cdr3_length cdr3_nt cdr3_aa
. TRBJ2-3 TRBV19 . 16 TGTGCCAGTGGAAACGCTAGGCCGACTAGCACAGATACGCAGTATTTT CASGNARPTSTDTQYF
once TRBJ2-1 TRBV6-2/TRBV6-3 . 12 TGTGCCAGCAGCCTAAATTACAATGAGCAGTTCTTC CASSLNYNEQFF
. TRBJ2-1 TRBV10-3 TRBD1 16 TGTGCCATCAATAAAGAAGGGGACAGGGTATACAATGAGCAGTTCTTC CAINKEGDRVYNEQFF
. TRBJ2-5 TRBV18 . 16 TGTGCCAGCTCACCGGGTGATAGCGCCATCCAAGAGACCCAGTACTTC CASSPGDSAIQETQYF
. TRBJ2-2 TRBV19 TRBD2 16 TGTGCCAGTATCGGTCTAGCGGGAGGGAACACCGGGGAGCTGTTTTTT CASIGLAGGNTGELFF
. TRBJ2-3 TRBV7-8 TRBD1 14 TGTGCCAGCAGCCCAGACAGGGGAACAGATACGCAGTATTTT CASSPDRGTDTQYF
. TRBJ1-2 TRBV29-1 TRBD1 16 TGCAGCGTTGAGGCCGGGACAGGGTTTGGGGGGTATGGCTACACCTTC CSVEAGTGFGGYGYTF
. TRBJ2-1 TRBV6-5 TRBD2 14 TGTGCCAGCAGACCACGAGCGGGAGCGGGTGAGCAGTTCTTC CASRPRAGAGEQFF
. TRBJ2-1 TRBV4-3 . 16 TGCGCCAGCAGCCCTCTGGCAGGATGGGCCTACAATGAGCAGTTCTTC CASSPLAGWAYNEQFF
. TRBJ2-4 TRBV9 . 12 TGTGCCAGCAGTACGGGTGGAGACATTCAGTACTTC CASSTGGDIQYF
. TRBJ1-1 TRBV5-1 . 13 TGCGCCAGCAGCTTCGGGGGAAGCTCTGAAGCTTTCTTT CASSFGGSSEAFF
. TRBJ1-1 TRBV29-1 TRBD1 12 TGCAGCGTGACAGGGTCGAACACTGAAGCTTTCTTT CSVTGSNTEAFF
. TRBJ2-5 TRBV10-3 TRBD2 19 TGTGCCATCAGTGGGGGGGACGGGACTAGCGGGACATACCAAGAGACCCAGTACTTC CAISGGDGTSGTYQETQYF
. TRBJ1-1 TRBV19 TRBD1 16 TGTGCCAGTAGTGCTGAATCGGGACAGACGCAGCTTTGGGCTTTCTTT CASSAESGQTQLWAFF
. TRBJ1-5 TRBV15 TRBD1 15 TGTGCCACCAGCGGCCGGGACAGCCTCAATCAGCCCCAGCATTTT CATSGRDSLNQPQHF
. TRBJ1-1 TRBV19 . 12 TGTGCCAGTAGTATAATCGGGACTGAAGCTTTCTTT CASSIIGTEAFF
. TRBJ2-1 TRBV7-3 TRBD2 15 TGTGCCAGCAGCCCCCCAGCGGGGGGGTACAATGAGCAGTTCTTC CASSPPAGGYNEQFF
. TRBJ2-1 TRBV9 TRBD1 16 TGTGCCAGCAGAGCTACCGGGACAGGGACCTACAATGAGCAGTTCTTC CASRATGTGTYNEQFF
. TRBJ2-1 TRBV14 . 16 TGTGCCAGCAGCCCGAGACTCCTAAGCTCCTACAATGAGCAGTTCTTC CASSPRLLSSYNEQFF
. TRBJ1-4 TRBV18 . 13 TGTGCCAGCAGCGCGGGTACTAATGAAAAACTGTTTTTT CASSAGTNEKLFF
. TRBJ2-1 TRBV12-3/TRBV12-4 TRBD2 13 TGTGCCATGGGGCTAGCGGGGGTTAATGAGCAGTTCTTC CAMGLAGVNEQFF
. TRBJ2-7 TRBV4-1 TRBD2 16 TGCGCCAGCAGCCCTACCGAGCGGGGTATCGCCTACGAGCAGTACTTC CASSPTERGIAYEQYF
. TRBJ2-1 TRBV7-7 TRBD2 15 TGTGCCAGCAGCCGACTAGCGGGAGGTTTCGATGAGCAGTTCTTC CASSRLAGGFDEQFF
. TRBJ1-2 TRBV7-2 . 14 TGTGCCAGCAGCTTAGCCGCGACAGGAGATTACTACACCTTC CASSLAATGDYYTF
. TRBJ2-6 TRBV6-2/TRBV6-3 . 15 TGTGCCAGCAGTTATGCGAGAACCGGGGCCAACGTCCTGACTTTC CASSYARTGANVLTF
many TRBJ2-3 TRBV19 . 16 TGTGCCAGCCGTCGCCTAGCCGGGAGAAGTGGAGATACGCAGTATTTT CASRRLAGRSGDTQYF
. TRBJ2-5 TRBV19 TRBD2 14 TGTGCCAGTAGTTCCCGAGCGGGGCAAGAGACCCAGTACTTC CASSSRAGQETQYF
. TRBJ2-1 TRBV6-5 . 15 TGTGCCAGCAGGTTAGCGGAAAGCTCCTACAATGAGCAGTTCTTC CASRLAESSYNEQFF
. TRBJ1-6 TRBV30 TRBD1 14 TGTGCCTGTCGGGACAGTACCTATAATTCACCCCTCCACTTT CACRDSTYNSPLHF
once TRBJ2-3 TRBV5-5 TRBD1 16 TGTGCCAGCAGCTTGGCAGGGGGTTGGAACACAGATACGCAGTATTTT CASSLAGGWNTDTQYF
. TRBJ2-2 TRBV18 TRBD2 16 TGTGCCAGCTCACCTGGACTAGCCTCGAACACCGGGGAGCTGTTTTTT CASSPGLASNTGELFF
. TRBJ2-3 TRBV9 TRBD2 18 TGTGCCAGCAGCCCAACCAGCGGGAGTTTCCCACCTTTAGGTACGCAGTATTTT CASSPTSGSFPPLGTQYF
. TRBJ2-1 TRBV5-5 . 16 TGTGCCAGCAGCTTGGGGGCTAGGGGCTCCTACAATGAGCAGTTCTTC CASSLGARGSYNEQFF
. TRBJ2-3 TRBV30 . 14 TGTGCCTGGAGCGCTGGGACTTTGTGGGATACGCAGTATTTT CAWSAGTLWDTQYF
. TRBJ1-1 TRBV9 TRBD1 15 TGTGCCAGCAGCCCAGGGGACAGGGCGGTCCCTGAAGCTTTCTTT CASSPGDRAVPEAFF
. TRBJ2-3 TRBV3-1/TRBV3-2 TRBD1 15 TGTGCCAGCAGCCAGGCCAGGGGGTGGACAGATACGCAGTATTTT CASSQARGWTDTQYF
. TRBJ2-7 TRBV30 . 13 TGTGCCTGGAGTTGGGACTTAGCCTACGAGCAGTACTTC CAWSWDLAYEQYF
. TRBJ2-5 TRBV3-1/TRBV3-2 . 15 TGTGCCAGCAGCCATCAGGCTCGAAATAAAGAGACCCAGTACTTC CASSHQARNKETQYF
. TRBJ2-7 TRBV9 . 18 TGTGCCAGCAGCTTCGGGGGACTTCACGACTTGTTTCCCTACGAGCAGTACTTC CASSFGGLHDLFPYEQYF
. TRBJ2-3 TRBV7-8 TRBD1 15 TGTGCCAGCAGGGGGACCGGGACAGGGACAGATACGCAGTATTTT CASRGTGTGTDTQYF
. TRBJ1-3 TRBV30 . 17 TGTGCCTGGGGGGCAACTCCGACCGACAGCTCTGGAAACACCATATATTTT CAWGATPTDSSGNTIYF
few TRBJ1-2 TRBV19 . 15 TGTGCCAGTAGTATCGACTCAGGGGCGAACTATGGCTACACCTTC CASSIDSGANYGYTF
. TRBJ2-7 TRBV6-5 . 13 TGTGCCAGCAGTCGACTAGTGGGCTACGAGCAGTACTTC CASSRLVGYEQYF
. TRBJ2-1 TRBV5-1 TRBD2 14 TGCGCCAGCAGCCGACTAGCGGGAGACAATGAGCAGTTCTTC CASSRLAGDNEQFF
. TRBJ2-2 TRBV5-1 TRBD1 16 TGCGCCAGCAGCTTGGCTATCGCAGGGGGCACCGGGGAGCTGTTTTTT CASSLAIAGGTGELFF
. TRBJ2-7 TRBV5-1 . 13 TGCGCCAGCGGCTCGGGGAGCTCCTACGAGCAGTACTTC CASGSGSSYEQYF
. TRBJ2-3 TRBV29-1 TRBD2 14 TGCAGCGTGGGGACTAGCGGGAGCACAGATACGCAGTATTTT CSVGTSGSTDTQYF
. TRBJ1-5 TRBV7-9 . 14 TGTGCCAGCAGCGTGACAGATAGCAATCAGCCCCAGCATTTT CASSVTDSNQPQHF
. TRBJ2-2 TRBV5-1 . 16 TGCGCCAGCAGCCCCACCAGGGGGGCGGGAGGCGGGGAGCTGTTTTTT CASSPTRGAGGGELFF